Sequencing of this TCR beta chain was carried out in a study of control samples from healthy donors and cancer patients (TCRdb year 2020). Libraries came from the immunoSEQ multiplex PCR assay. What TCRdb holds here is the immuneACCESS table cut down to in-frame rearrangements. Part of the clones is not present; checked against another copy, under half of the missing clones reflect an unresolved V gene, and the others are unexplained. Present in this sample are 120,000 or so clones, more than 80% of which were seen just once. In total, the top ten clones hold around 40% of the sample. V and J are trimmed by 3 bases and 5 bases, and the gene matches miss 7 bases of the junction. In the germline V gene, CDR1 corresponds to MGHRA and CDR2 to YSYEKL. Counted from cysteine to phenylalanine, this CDR3 has 15 amino acids. Only CDR3 DNA is held: 45 bases, read in frame from base 1. Note on this clone: This clone's antigen is unknown. Base qualities are missing; no much larger clone stands one base away.

The chain employs TRBV4-1 and TRBJ2-1; a stretch of 7 junction bases matches TRBD2. The origin of this receptor is a man over 45 in good health. What was sequenced was blood. CDR3 reads: CASSQGLRMHNEQFF. The sequence in DNA is TGCGCCAGCAGCCAGGGACTAAGGATGCACAATGAGCAGTTCTTC.